The 9 T cell receptor beta chains given below trace back to one sample, sequenced in a study of blood T cell repertoires in COVID-19. Assay used: immunoSEQ multiplex PCR; TCRdb lists only in-frame clones, some missing. Found here are over 250,000 clones, around 92% of them singletons; the top ten hold roughly 1.9%. The specimen was PBMCs or T cells enriched from blood (not recorded which). The receptors here all came from a woman aged 60 to 75 who had recovered from COVID-19.

V is TRBV5-1 and J is TRBJ1-2; D gene ambiguous. The CDR3 is 14 amino acids. V lost 3 bases to trimming and J lost 2 bases, with 11 bases between them. The germline CDR1 and CDR2 sequences are SGHRS and YFSETQ. The CDR3 nucleotides read TGCGCCAGCAGCTCCGGGGAAGCCAACTATGGCTACACCTTC. It is translated as CASSSGEANYGYTF.

This chain uses TRBV28 with TRBJ2-3, with 10 bases matching TRBD1. V shed 7 bases, J shed 3 bases, and the junction held 7 bases outside the gene matches. The CDR3 is made up of 15 amino acids. The germline V gene encodes CDR1 MDHEN and CDR2 SYDVKM. CDR3 sequence (DNA): TGTGCCAGCAACCCGGGACAGGGGCGGACAGATACGCAGTATTTT. This codes for CASNPGQGRTDTQYF.

This clone appeared a few times. The chain combines TRBV11-2 with TRBJ2-7; unclear D gene. CDR1 is SGHAT and CDR2 is FQNNGV in the germline V gene. This CDR3 contains 11 residues. V was shortened by 5 bases and J by 1 base, with 3 bases between the two germline ends. In DNA form, the CDR3 reads TGTGCCAGCAGCCAATCCTACGAGCAGTACTTC. This translates into CASSQSYEQYF.

This chain uses TRBV19 with TRBJ2-5; 8 bases align to TRBD2. The ends lost 2 bases at V and 5 bases at J; junction bases unmatched: 7. Germline loops: CDR1 LNHDA, CDR2 SQIVND (reference sequence). This CDR3 has 15 residues. In DNA, the CDR3 is TGTGCCAGTAGTATAACCGGGACTAGTAGCGAGACCCAGTACTTC. Encoded protein: CASSITGTSSETQYF.

The chain links TRBV6-5 to TRBJ2-3; 7 bases fit TRBD2. V shed 1 base, J shed 2 bases, and the junction held 3 bases outside the gene matches. Looked up from germline, CDR1 is MNHEY and CDR2 is SVGAGI. The CDR3 extends over 15 amino acids. In DNA form, the CDR3 reads TGTGCCAGCAGTTACTGGGGAGGGTCCACAGATACGCAGTATTTT. Protein sequence: CASSYWGGSTDTQYF.

V gene TRBV11-2 combines with J gene TRBJ1-1; no firm D call. Per the germline V gene, CDR1 is SGHAT and CDR2 is FQNNGV. The CDR3 is made up of 13 amino acids. The V and J ends lost 2 bases and 0 bases respectively, with 4 bases between them. CDR3 amino acids: CASSLSMNTEAFF. The CDR3 region has the DNA TGTGCCAGCAGCTTATCAATGAACACTGAAGCTTTCTTT.

The J gene is TRBJ2-1, the V gene TRBV4-2, with 13 bases identical to TRBD2. J gave up 10 bases and V 0 bases, and 12 bases lay outside the gene matches. The CDR3 has 18 residues. CDR1 is LGHNA, CDR2 YNFKEQ, per germline. In DNA form, the CDR3 reads TGTGCCAGCAGCCAAGATCCCCTAGGGACTAGCGGGGTGGACGAGCAGTTCTTC. Amino acid sequence: CASSQDPLGTSGVDEQFF.

J is TRBJ1-5 and V is TRBV7-9; D call uncertain. Germline V lookup: CDR1 SEHNR, CDR2 FQNEAQ (reference sequence). The germline V and J ends were trimmed by 1 base and 1 base, with 20 bases remaining between them. The CDR3 loop spans 19 amino acids. In DNA form, the CDR3 reads TGTGCCAGCAGCTTAGGCGTGGGCAGGTTTAGTGGAAGCAATCAGCCCCAGCATTTT. This codes for CASSLGVGRFSGSNQPQHF.

The rearrangement uses TRBV2 and TRBJ2-1, with a weak D call TRBD2 (6 bases). Germline V gene lookup returns CDR1 SNHLY and CDR2 FYNNEI. The CDR3 extends over 14 amino acids. Trimming pared 7 bases from V and 7 bases from J, leaving 17 bases between. CDR3 nucleotide sequence: TGTGCCAGCACTGCGTCGGGAGAGGTGAATGAGCAGTTCTTC. It encodes CASTASGEVNEQFF. The whole variable domain, remainder taken from reference TRBV2 and TRBJ2-1, is EPEVTQTPSHQVTQMGQEVILRCVPISNHLYFYWYRQILGQKVEFLVSFYNNEISEKSEIFDDQFSVERPDGSNFTLKIRSTKLEDSAMYFCASTASGEVNEQFFGPGTRLTVL.